The 3 T cell receptor beta chains presented below share a single source sample, sequenced in a study of cytomegalovirus exposure and HLA in healthy donors. Researchers ran the PCR with 60 Vbeta and 13 Jbeta primers. Sequencing was performed with immunoSEQ multiplex PCR; in TCRdb, only in-frame clones are kept and a portion is missing. Here the sample spans about 130,000 clones, around 75% being singletons. The sequenced sample consisted of PBMCs. These receptor sequences come from a woman in her forties or fifties in good health and CMV-seronegative.

The chain uses TRBV11-2 and TRBJ2-1; TRBD2 is a possible D gene (6 bases). This CDR3 is 15 amino acids long. Germline CDR1 and CDR2: SGHAT and FQNNGV. The V and J ends lost 5 bases and 8 bases respectively, with 19 bases between them. The CDR3 reads CASSQVFSGTDEQFF. In DNA, the CDR3 is TGTGCCAGCAGCCAAGTGTTTAGCGGAACTGATGAGCAGTTCTTC.

This clone was counted only a few times. This sequence joins TRBV6-5 and TRBJ2-3; D gene unclear. Germline V CDR1 and CDR2: MNHEY, SVGAGI. This CDR3 has 11 residues. Trimming cost V 5 bases and J 5 bases, with 5 bases left between them. Here the CDR3 DNA reads TGTGCCAGCAGTATATTAGATACGCAGTATTTT. Residues: CASSILDTQYF.

The gene calls are TRBV7-9 and TRBJ1-2; D not resolved. The V gene's germline CDR1 is SEHNR and CDR2 FQNEAQ (reference sequence). V was cut by 5 bases and J by 3 bases, with 10 bases left in between. The CDR3 extends over 13 amino acids. CDR3 in amino acids: CASSPQADYGYTF. As DNA, the CDR3 is TGTGCCAGCAGCCCCCAGGCAGACTATGGCTACACCTTC.